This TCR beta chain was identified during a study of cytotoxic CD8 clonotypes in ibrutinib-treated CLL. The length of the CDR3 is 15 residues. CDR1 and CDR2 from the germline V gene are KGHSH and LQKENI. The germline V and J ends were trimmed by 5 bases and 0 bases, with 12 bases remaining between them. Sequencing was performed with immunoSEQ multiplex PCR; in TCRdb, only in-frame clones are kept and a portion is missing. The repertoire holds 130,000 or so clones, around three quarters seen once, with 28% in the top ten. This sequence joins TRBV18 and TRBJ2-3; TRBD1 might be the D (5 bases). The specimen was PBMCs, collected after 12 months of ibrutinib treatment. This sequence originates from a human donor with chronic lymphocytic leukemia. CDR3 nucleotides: TGTGCCAGCTCATCGACGACAGACAGCACAGATACGCAGTATTTT. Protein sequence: CASSSTTDSTDTQYF.